This T cell receptor (beta chain) derives from a study of cytomegalovirus exposure and HLA in healthy donors. Findings and caveats of the study: Several of the most significant clusters appeared, in a later analysis, to be linked to common viral pathogens.

PCR primers comprised 60 Vbeta and 13 Jbeta primers. Produced via immunoSEQ multiplex PCR; TCRdb's table is partial and in-frame only. The table counts some 130,000 clones; over 1.5% lies in the top ten. The junction had 6 bases not matched to a gene; V was cut back by 6 bases and J by 5 bases. Per the germline V gene, CDR1 is SGHAT and CDR2 is FQNNGV. This CDR3 contains 13 residues. A remark on this clone: Its target is unknown.

The receptor comes from a man in his late teens or twenties in good health and CMV-seronegative. Sequenced input: PBMCs. This chain links TRBV11-2 with TRBJ2-5, with TRBD2 matching over 7 bases. CDR3: CASRRTGGETQYF. The CDR3 bases are TGTGCCAGCAGGCGGACGGGAGGCGAGACCCAGTACTTC.